Each of the 18 T cell receptor beta chains below was sequenced from the same sample in a study of blood T cell repertoires in COVID-19. Measured with immunoSEQ multiplex PCR; TCRdb has only the in-frame clones, and not every one. The data hold about 480,000 clones, with around nine tenths observed a single time. Specimen: PBMCs or T cells enriched from blood (not recorded which). The receptors originated from a woman under 30 with acute COVID-19.

This sequence joins TRBV7-2 and TRBJ1-1, with D uncertain. This CDR3 has 14 residues. The germline V gene has CDR1 SGHTA and CDR2 FQGNSA. V lost 3 bases to trimming and J lost 1 base, with 9 bases between them. The CDR3, as DNA: TGTGCCAGCAGCTTCATCAGAAGGAACACTGAAGCTTTCTTT. It is translated as CASSFIRRNTEAFF. The whole variable domain, filled in from reference TRBV7-2 and TRBJ1-1, reads GAGVSQSPSNKVTEKGKDVELRCDPISGHTALYWYRQSLGQGLEFLIYFQGNSAPDKSGLPSDRFSAERTGGSVSTLTIQRTQQEDSAVYLCASSFIRRNTEAFFGQGTRLTVV.

The table lists this clone with a count of one. The chain employs TRBV5-1 and TRBJ1-3; 9 bases are shared with TRBD1. The CDR3 contains 16 residues. J gave up 3 bases and V 4 bases, and 8 bases lay outside the gene matches. CDR1 is SGHRS and CDR2 is YFSETQ in the germline V gene. The CDR3 spells CASSNKQGAGGNTIYF. The DNA of the CDR3 is TGCGCCAGCAGCAATAAACAGGGGGCTGGTGGAAACACCATATATTTT.

V and J are TRBV5-1 and TRBJ2-1; 10 nucleotides match TRBD2. Germline CDR1 is SGHRS and CDR2 is YFSETQ. This CDR3 comprises 14 residues. V lost 1 base and J lost 7; bases outside the gene matches: 2. The CDR3 bases are TGCGCCAGCAGCTTGTTTAGCGGGAGGAATGAGCAGTTCTTC. Protein: CASSLFSGRNEQFF.

The chain joins TRBV2 to TRBJ1-6; a weak D match, TRBD1 (6 bases). V gave up 3 bases and J gave up 3 bases, with 9 bases separating them. Germline lookup yields CDR1 SNHLY and CDR2 FYNNEI. CDR3 length equals 15 residues. The chain's CDR3 is CASSEGQLYNSPLHF. DNA for the CDR3: TGTGCCAGCAGTGAGGGACAACTCTATAATTCACCCCTCCACTTT.

This clone appeared a few times. The chain employs TRBV7-9 and TRBJ2-3; 9 nucleotides match TRBD1. Per the germline V gene, CDR1 is SEHNR and CDR2 is FQNEAQ (reference sequence). There are 18 residues in the CDR3. The trim removed 0 bases at V and 4 bases at J, leaving 11 bases unmatched. The CDR3 DNA sequence: TGTGCCAGCAGCTTAGCGACTCGGGGGACAGGGTACCCAGATACGCAGTATTTT. Translating gives CASSLATRGTGYPDTQYF.

In this sample, this clone turned up once. The V call is TRBV14, the J call TRBJ2-1, with TRBD1 matching 7 bases. This CDR3 comprises 15 residues. Germline V CDR1 and CDR2: SGHDN, FVKESK. Germline trimming cut 4 bases from V and 2 bases from J; bases unmatched to any gene: 5. The CDR3 DNA reads TGTGCCAGCAGCCGCCCCGGGACAGCCTACAATGAGCAGTTCTTC. Residues: CASSRPGTAYNEQFF.

V usage is TRBV7-3 and J usage is TRBJ2-5; 11 positions match TRBD2. Trimming cost V 5 bases and J 5 bases; bases outside gene matches: 4. Per the germline V gene, CDR1 is SGHTA and CDR2 is FQGTGA. CDR3 length equals 14 residues. The CDR3 sequence: CASSRGTSGETQYF. DNA for the CDR3: TGTGCCAGCAGCCGCGGGACTAGCGGCGAGACCCAGTACTTC.

The chain couples TRBV4-3 to TRBJ2-3; TRBD1 matches 8 bases. This CDR3 comprises 16 residues. V shed 3 bases and J 4 bases; nucleotides not matched to a gene: 9. CDR1 is LGHNA, CDR2 YSLEER, per germline. The DNA of the CDR3 is TGCGCCAGCAGCCAGGAGCGACAGGGGATTCCAGATACGCAGTATTTT. Amino acids: CASSQERQGIPDTQYF.

The chain joins TRBV28 to TRBJ2-1; 7 bases map to TRBD2. This CDR3 is 15 amino acids long. CDR1 and CDR2 from the germline V gene are MDHEN and SYDVKM. V gave up 7 bases and J gave up 6 bases; unmatched junction bases: 12. The CDR3 DNA follows: TGTGCCAGCACTACCTCGGGGGAGGGCTCCAATGAGCAGTTCTTC. The encoded protein is CASTTSGEGSNEQFF.

The chain recombines TRBV20-1 with TRBJ2-7; 9 nucleotides line up with TRBD1. There are 15 residues in the CDR3. Germline V CDR1 and CDR2: DFQATT, SNEGSKA (reference sequence). Unmatched junction bases numbered 7, after V lost 3 bases and J lost 1 base. CDR3 amino acids: CSASLLGQGSYEQYF. The CDR3 DNA follows: TGCAGTGCTAGTTTACTGGGACAGGGATCCTACGAGCAGTACTTC.

V is TRBV29-1 and J is TRBJ1-1; 7 positions match TRBD1. Germline lookup yields CDR1 SQVTM and CDR2 ANQGSEA. The CDR3 spans 13 residues. The V segment lost 4 bases and the J segment 5 bases; nucleotides outside the gene matches: 7. Written as DNA, the CDR3 is TGCAGCGTTGTCGTGGGACAGACAACTGAAGCTTTCTTT. Protein sequence: CSVVVGQTTEAFF.

This clone was seen more than once but under ten times. This rearrangement joins TRBV5-1 to TRBJ1-2; 10 bases are a match to TRBD1. The CDR3 is made up of 16 amino acids. Per the germline V gene, CDR1 is SGHRS and CDR2 is YFSETQ. The V segment lost 4 bases and the J segment 8 bases; nucleotides outside the gene matches: 14. DNA of the CDR3: TGCGCCAGCAGCCCGACGACAGGGGGCGTATTCGGCGGCTACACCTTC. Its translation is CASSPTTGGVFGGYTF.

V usage is TRBV2 and J usage is TRBJ1-2; perhaps TRBD1 as D (6 bases). Germline-derived CDR1 and CDR2 are SNHLY and FYNNEI. Trimming stripped 5 bases from V and 6 bases from J, with 13 bases between. The CDR3 is 13 residues long. CDR3 sequence: CASSLQGRDGYTF. The DNA of the CDR3 is TGTGCCAGCAGTCTACAGGGACGTGATGGCTACACCTTC.

The chain links TRBV14 to TRBJ1-4; 7 nucleotides match TRBD1. The germline gives CDR1 SGHDN, CDR2 FVKESK. V trimming: 3 bases; J trimming: 6 bases; junction bases outside the gene matches: 4. The CDR3 runs 14 residues. CDR3 sequence reads: CASSHPGQHEKLFF. The CDR3 DNA is TGTGCCAGCAGCCACCCGGGACAGCATGAAAAACTGTTTTTT.

The chain couples TRBV7-8 to TRBJ2-1; TRBD1 agrees at 7 bases. CDR3 length equals 14 residues. The V segment lost 4 bases and the J segment 9 bases; nucleotides outside the gene matches: 9. Germline-derived CDR1 and CDR2 are SGHVS and FQNEAQ. The CDR3 sequence: CASSYRGASGEQFF. The CDR3, as DNA: TGTGCCAGCAGCTACAGGGGTGCATCGGGTGAGCAGTTCTTC.

The CDR3 region is CASSSYPPSDTSGGQYF. CDR3 nucleotide sequence: TGTGCCAGCAGTTCCTACCCCCCTTCCGACACAAGCGGAGGGCAGTATTTT. The rearrangement joins TRBV28 to TRBJ2-3; the D gene is possibly TRBD2 (5 bases). Germline loops: CDR1 MDHEN, CDR2 SYDVKM. The CDR3 totals 17 residues. The V end lost 4 bases, the J end lost 11 bases, and 28 bases lay between the germline ends.

In this sample, this clone turned up once. This chain links TRBV3-1 (or the pseudogene TRBV3-2) with TRBJ2-3, with a possible D match to TRBD2 (6 bases). This CDR3 is 15 amino acids long. Germline CDR1 LGHDT, CDR2 YNNKEL (reference sequence). The V and J ends lost 5 bases and 2 bases respectively, with 14 bases between them. CDR3 amino acids: CASSSPGLLTDTQYF. CDR3 sequence (DNA): TGTGCCAGCAGCTCGCCGGGACTTCTCACAGATACGCAGTATTTT.

This chain uses TRBV18 with TRBJ2-3; D is possibly TRBD2 (6 bases). Germline-derived CDR1 and CDR2 are KGHSH and LQKENI. V was pared by 4 bases and J by 0 bases, with 17 bases between. This CDR3 contains 17 residues. The CDR3 loop reads CASSLSSWEASTDTQYF. The CDR3 DNA sequence: TGTGCCAGCTCACTCTCGTCGTGGGAGGCTAGCACAGATACGCAGTATTTT.